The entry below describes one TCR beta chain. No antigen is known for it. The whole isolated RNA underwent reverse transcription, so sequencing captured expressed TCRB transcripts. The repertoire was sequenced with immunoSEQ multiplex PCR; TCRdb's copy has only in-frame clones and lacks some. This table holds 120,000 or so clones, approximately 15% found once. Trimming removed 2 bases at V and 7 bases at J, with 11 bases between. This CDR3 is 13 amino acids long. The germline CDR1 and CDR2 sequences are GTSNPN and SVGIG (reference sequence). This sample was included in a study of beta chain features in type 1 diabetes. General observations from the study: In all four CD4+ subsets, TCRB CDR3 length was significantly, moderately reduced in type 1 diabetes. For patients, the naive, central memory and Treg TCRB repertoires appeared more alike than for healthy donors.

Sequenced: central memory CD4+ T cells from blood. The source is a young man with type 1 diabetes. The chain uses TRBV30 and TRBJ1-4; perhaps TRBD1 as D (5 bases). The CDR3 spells CAWSRGFGEKLFF. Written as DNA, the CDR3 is TGTGCCTGGAGTAGGGGTTTCGGTGAAAAACTGTTTTTT. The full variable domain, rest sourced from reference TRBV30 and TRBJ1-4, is SQTIHQWPATLVQPVGSPLSLECTVEGTSNPNLYWYRQAAGRGLQLLFYSVGIGQISSEVPQNLSASRPQDRQFILSSKKLLLSDSGFYLCAWSRGFGEKLFFGSGTQLSVL.